This record looks at one T cell receptor beta chain sequence and its context. CDR1 is MNHEY, CDR2 SVGAGI, per germline. Trimming stripped 8 bases from V and 9 bases from J, with 14 bases between. The CDR3 spans 12 residues. This record belongs to a study of cytomegalovirus exposure and HLA in healthy donors. The primer mix had 60 Vbeta and 13 Jbeta primers. TCRdb keeps only in-frame clones here, not all; method: immunoSEQ multiplex PCR. Of about 86,000 clones in the sample, about two thirds are singletons; the top ten hold more than 7%. The chain employs TRBV6-5 and TRBJ2-1; D is perhaps TRBD2 (5 bases). Sequences were obtained from PBMCs. This receptor was taken from a man aged 60 to 69 in good health and CMV-seronegative. The CDR3 DNA reads TGTGCCAGCTGGGAGAATCGGGGTGAGCAGTTCTTC. As protein: CASWENRGEQFF.